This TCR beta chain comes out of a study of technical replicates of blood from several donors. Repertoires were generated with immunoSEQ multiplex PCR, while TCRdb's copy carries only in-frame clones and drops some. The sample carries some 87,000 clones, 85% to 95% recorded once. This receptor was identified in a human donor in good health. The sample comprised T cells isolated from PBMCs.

The CDR3 sequence: CASSLIANSYNEQFF. The CDR3 DNA reads TGCGCCAGCAGCTTGATAGCGAACTCCTACAATGAGCAGTTCTTC. The chain links TRBV5-1 to TRBJ2-1, with a possible D match to TRBD2 (5 bases). Trimming took 1 base from V and 0 from J, leaving 8 bases between them. CDR3 size: 15 residues. CDR1 is SGHRS and CDR2 is YFSETQ in the germline V gene. Full variable domain (missing parts from reference TRBV5-1 and TRBJ2-1): KAGVTQTPRYLIKTRGQQVTLSCSPISGHRSVSWYQQTPGQGLQFLFEYFSETQRNKGNFPGRFSGRQFSNSRSEMNVSTLELGDSALYLCASSLIANSYNEQFFGPGTRLTVL.